One sample yielded the 20 T cell receptor beta chains listed below, sequenced in a study of blood T cell repertoires in COVID-19. Using immunoSEQ multiplex PCR, the repertoire was profiled, and TCRdb retains in-frame clones only, with some absent. Among around 80,000 clones listed, about 80% were seen once. The sequencing sample was made of peripheral blood. Receptors were obtained from a man in his fifties with active or convalescent COVID-19.

CDR3 DNA sequence: TGCGCCAGCGCCGGGACAGTGAACACTGAAGCTTTCTTT. Translated, it gives CASAGTVNTEAFF. The chain combines TRBV5-1 with TRBJ1-1; 7 bases agree with TRBD1. This CDR3 spans 13 amino acids. The J segment lost 0 bases and the V segment lost 7 bases, leaving 3 bases of the junction unmatched. Germline values: CDR1 SGHRS, CDR2 YFSETQ.

In DNA form, the CDR3 reads TGTGCCAGCAGCTCGATGTTATTACTAGATGTATTAGATACGCAGTATTTT. Its translation: CASSSMLLLDVLDTQYF. This sequence joins TRBV5-6 and TRBJ2-3, with a possible D match to TRBD2 (5 bases). V was clipped by 3 bases and J by 5 bases, with 22 bases between them. The length of the CDR3 is 17 residues. From germline, CDR1 is SGHDT and CDR2 YYEEEE.

This clone occurred a few times. The V call is TRBV12-3 or TRBV12-4, the J call TRBJ1-2; 10 bases fit TRBD1. The CDR3 runs to 13 residues. Trimming removed 0 bases from V and 12 bases from J; junction bases left unmatched: 4. The CDR3 region has the DNA TGTGCCAGCAGTTTAGCTGGGGACAGGGGACACACCTTC. Its translation is CASSLAGDRGHTF.

The chain combines TRBV19 with TRBJ2-7; D may be TRBD2 (6 bases). The CDR3 totals 16 residues. The V gene's germline CDR1 is LNHDA and CDR2 SQIVND (reference sequence). V dropped 4 bases and J dropped 5 bases, with 21 bases sitting between them. The CDR3 region is CASSSTPTGEGNEQYF. CDR3 nucleotides: TGTGCCAGTAGTAGTACCCCAACGGGGGAAGGGAACGAGCAGTACTTC.

CDR3 in amino acids: CASSSTDTQYF. In nucleotides, the CDR3 is TGTGCCAGCAGCTCTACAGATACGCAGTATTTT. The rearrangement joins TRBV12-3 or TRBV12-4 to TRBJ2-3; D not certain. This CDR3 comprises 11 residues. Between the trimmed V and J ends, which lost 6 bases and 3 bases, there was a span of 4 bases.

This clone was found once. The chain carries TRBV7-2 and TRBJ2-3; perhaps TRBD1 as D (5 bases). CDR3 length: 16 amino acids. Germline loops: CDR1 SGHTA, CDR2 FQGNSA. V lost 1 base and J 4 bases, leaving 15 bases between the germline ends. The DNA of the CDR3 is TGTGCCAGCAGCTTAGGTTTTATAGGGGCCCCAGATACGCAGTATTTT. This sequence encodes CASSLGFIGAPDTQYF.

This clone appeared once. The V and J genes are TRBV24-1 and TRBJ2-3; no clear D gene. There are 11 residues in the CDR3. V lost 9 bases, J lost 7 bases, and 10 bases lay in between. Germline V gives CDR1 KGHDR, CDR2 SFDVKD. In DNA form, the CDR3 reads TGTGCCACCGCCGCGGCCAATACGCAGTATTTT. Protein: CATAAANTQYF.

The V gene is TRBV6-8, the J gene TRBJ2-5; TRBD2 matches 8 bases. Germline CDR1 reads MNHGY; CDR2 reads SAAAGT. The CDR3 has 11 amino acids. V shed 8 bases, J shed 5 bases, and the junction held 1 base outside the gene matches. The CDR3 bases are TGTGCCAGCCGGGGGGGGGAGACCCAGTACTTC. Translation: CASRGGETQYF.

The chain carries TRBV6-5 and TRBJ2-2; TRBD1 matches at 7 bases. CDR3 length equals 14 residues. Trimming removed 5 bases from V and 2 bases from J; junction bases left unmatched: 2. The germline V gene has CDR1 MNHEY and CDR2 SVGAGI. CDR3 residues: CASSRTGNTGELFF. The DNA for the CDR3 is TGTGCCAGCAGTAGGACAGGAAACACCGGGGAGCTGTTTTTT.

The chain joins TRBV9 to TRBJ1-1, with D hard to call. Germline assignment: CDR1 SGDLS and CDR2 YYNGEE. Trimming took 0 bases from V and 1 from J, leaving 10 bases between them. The CDR3 length is 15 residues. The CDR3 protein is CASSVGSLKNTEAFF. Here the CDR3 DNA reads TGTGCCAGCAGCGTAGGAAGCCTGAAGAACACTGAAGCTTTCTTT.

This clone came up many times. V usage is TRBV5-1 and J usage is TRBJ2-3; D may be TRBD2 (6 bases). V lost 0 bases and J lost 3, with 8 bases in between. The CDR3 extends over 14 amino acids. Germline V gene data show CDR1 as SGHRS and CDR2 as YFSETQ. Here the CDR3 reads CASSLETRTDTQYF. CDR3 coding DNA: TGCGCCAGCAGCTTGGAGACTAGAACAGATACGCAGTATTTT. Using reference TRBV5-1 and TRBJ2-3 for the parts outside the CDR3, the full variable domain is KAGVTQTPRYLIKTRGQQVTLSCSPISGHRSVSWYQQTPGQGLQFLFEYFSETQRNKGNFPGRFSGRQFSNSRSEMNVSTLELGDSALYLCASSLETRTDTQYFGPGTRLTVL.

The rearrangement joins TRBV15 to TRBJ2-1, with D maybe TRBD2 (5 bases). Between the trimmed V and J ends, which lost 0 bases and 9 bases, there was a span of 9 bases. The germline V gene encodes CDR1 LNHNV and CDR2 YYDKDF (reference sequence). The CDR3 has 13 residues. CDR3 nucleotide sequence: TGTGCCACCAGCAGAGAACTAGTCGGTGAGCAGTTCTTC. This translates into CATSRELVGEQFF.

This clone has a handful of counts. The CDR3 nucleotides are TGTGCCAGCAGTGAAGCTTATTGGGTGACAGGGGCTTACGAGCAGTACTTC. It specifies CASSEAYWVTGAYEQYF. The chain recombines TRBV6-1 with TRBJ2-7, with 8 bases lining up with TRBD1. Trimming took 0 bases from V and 4 from J; bases not matched to a gene: 11. CDR3 length: 17 amino acids. Germline-derived CDR1 and CDR2 are MNHNS and SASEGT.

This sequence joins TRBV7-6 and TRBJ2-1; TRBD2 agrees at 12 bases. V lost 5 bases, J lost 4 bases, and 6 bases stayed unmatched. Germline V gives CDR1 SGHVS, CDR2 FNYEAQ. CDR3 length equals 16 residues. CDR3 region: CASSPGTSGSYNEQFF. Written as DNA, the CDR3 is TGTGCCAGCAGCCCCGGGACTAGCGGGTCTTACAATGAGCAGTTCTTC. Full variable domain (outside the CDR3, taken from reference TRBV7-6 and TRBJ2-1): GAGVSQSPRYKVTKRGQDVALRCDPISGHVSLYWYRQALGQGPEFLTYFNYEAQQDKSGLPNDRFSAERPEGSISTLTIQRTEQRDSAMYRCASSPGTSGSYNEQFFGPGTRLTVL.

The V gene is TRBV19, the J gene TRBJ1-4; D unresolved. Germline CDR1 LNHDA, CDR2 SQIVND (reference sequence). This CDR3 spans 12 amino acids. Trimming shortened V by 7 bases and J by 8 bases, and 11 bases separated the two germline ends. The CDR3: CASTRRSEKLFF. The CDR3, as DNA: TGTGCCAGTACCCGGAGATCCGAAAAACTGTTTTTT.

The J gene is TRBJ2-7, the V gene TRBV27, with 11 bases matching TRBD2. CDR1 and CDR2 (germline): MNHEY, SMNVEV (reference sequence). The CDR3 extends over 17 amino acids. V lost 0 bases to trimming and J lost 2 bases; unmatched junction nucleotides: 6. For the CDR3, the DNA is TGTGCCAGCAGTTTATCTAGCGGGGGGGCAGAAACCTACGAGCAGTACTTC. Amino acid sequence: CASSLSSGGAETYEQYF.

The chain has TRBV5-1 and TRBJ1-6; D might be TRBD1 (6 bases). Germline CDR1 and CDR2: SGHRS and YFSETQ. The V end lost 4 bases, the J end lost 10 bases, and 12 bases lay between the germline ends. The CDR3 is 13 amino acids. CDR3 DNA sequence: TGCGCCAGCAGCCCGGACAGTTGGTCACCCCTCCACTTT. It encodes CASSPDSWSPLHF.

The chain has TRBV5-8 and TRBJ1-2, with a tentative D call TRBD1 (6 bases). V was clipped by 0 bases and J by 4 bases, with 19 bases between them. CDR1 and CDR2 (germline): SGHTS, YDEGEE. The CDR3 has 17 residues. The DNA for the CDR3 is TGTGCCAGCAGCTTGGACCAGATCCGCGGGGGGCCCTATGGCTACACCTTC. It specifies CASSLDQIRGGPYGYTF.

This clone has a handful of counts. This chain links TRBV5-5 with TRBJ1-5; D remains unclear. CDR1 and CDR2 (germline): SGHKS, YYEKEE (reference sequence). The germline V and J ends were trimmed by 0 bases and 1 base, with 8 bases remaining between them. The CDR3 length is 15 residues. The CDR3 sequence: CASSLVGQSNQPQHF. The DNA of the CDR3 is TGTGCCAGCAGCTTGGTTGGGCAGAGCAATCAGCCCCAGCATTTT.

V and J are TRBV7-2 and TRBJ1-6, with 7 positions matching TRBD1. Germline V gives CDR1 SGHTA, CDR2 FQGNSA. The length of the CDR3 is 15 residues. Germline trimming cut 1 base from V and 9 bases from J; bases unmatched to any gene: 6. CDR3 region: CASSLEGASISPLHF. CDR3 sequence (DNA): TGTGCCAGCAGCTTAGAGGGGGCTAGTATTTCACCCCTCCACTTT.